Only a few counts were recorded for the clone carrying this T cell receptor beta chain. Its antigen is unknown. Fresh 10 ml peripheral blood yielded PBMCs. Amplification of TCR beta CDR3 regions was performed using RNA transcripts as template. Researchers ran a first-round RT-PCR on the TCR CDR3 using the HTBI primer set. MiXCR, run by TCRdb on the multiplex PCR reads, gives a single entry per CDR3 protein. The table lists 400,000 or so distinct CDR3 sequences, about 16% of them singletons, with roughly 20% in the top ten. This record comes from a study of T cells in Graves' hyperthyroidism and ophthalmopathy. Study-level points and caveats: Blood held most thyroid clonotypes expanded above 0.001 frequency.

Sample: blood. This TCR derives from a woman aged 60-70 years with Graves' ophthalmopathy.

DNA for the CDR3: TGTGCCAGTACCGCTGGACATCCGTCTGGGGCCAACGTCCTGACTTTC. Translated: CASTAGHPSGANVLTF. This chain uses TRBV19 with TRBJ2-6, with D possibly TRBD1 on 5 matching bases. Germline assignment: CDR1 LNHDA and CDR2 SQIVND (reference sequence). V was clipped by 7 bases and J by 1 base, with 14 bases between them. This CDR3 is built from 16 residues.